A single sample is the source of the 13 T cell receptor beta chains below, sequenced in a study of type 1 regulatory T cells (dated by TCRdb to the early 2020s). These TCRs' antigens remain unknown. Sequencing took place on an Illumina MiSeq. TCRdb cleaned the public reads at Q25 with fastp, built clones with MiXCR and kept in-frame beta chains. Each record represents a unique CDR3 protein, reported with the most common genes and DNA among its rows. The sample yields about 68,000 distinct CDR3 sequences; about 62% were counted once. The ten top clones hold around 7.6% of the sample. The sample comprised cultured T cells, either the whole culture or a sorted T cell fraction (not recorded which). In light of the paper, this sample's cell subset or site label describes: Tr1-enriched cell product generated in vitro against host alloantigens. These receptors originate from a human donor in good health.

The CDR3 bases are TGTGCCAGCAGCTTGGAACCGGGACGGCCGACTGAAAAACTGTTTTTT. It specifies CASSLEPGRPTEKLFF. V and J are TRBV5-4 and TRBJ1-4; D possibly corresponds to TRBD1 (5 bases). The length of the CDR3 is 16 residues. The V and J ends lost 0 bases and 7 bases respectively, with 16 bases between them. Germline lookup yields CDR1 SGHNT and CDR2 YYREEE (reference sequence).

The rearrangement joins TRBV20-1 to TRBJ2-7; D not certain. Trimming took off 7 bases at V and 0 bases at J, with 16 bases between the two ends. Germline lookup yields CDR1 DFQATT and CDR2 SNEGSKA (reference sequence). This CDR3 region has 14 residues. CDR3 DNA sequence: TGCAGTGTCTCAAGTCCTCGGGTCTCCTACGAGCAGTACTTC. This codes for CSVSSPRVSYEQYF.

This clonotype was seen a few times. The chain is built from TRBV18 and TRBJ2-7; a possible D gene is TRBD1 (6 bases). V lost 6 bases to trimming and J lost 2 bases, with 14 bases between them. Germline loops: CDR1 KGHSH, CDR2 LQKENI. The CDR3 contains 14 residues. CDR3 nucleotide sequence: TGTGCCAGCTCCCGGGACACCTCCCCCTACGAGCAGTACTTC. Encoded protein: CASSRDTSPYEQYF.

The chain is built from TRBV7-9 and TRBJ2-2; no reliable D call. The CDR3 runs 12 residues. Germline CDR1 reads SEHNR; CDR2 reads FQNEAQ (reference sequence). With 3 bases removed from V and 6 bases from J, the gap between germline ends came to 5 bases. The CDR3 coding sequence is TGTGCCAGCAGCTTCCTCGCCGGGGAGCTGTTTTTT. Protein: CASSFLAGELFF.

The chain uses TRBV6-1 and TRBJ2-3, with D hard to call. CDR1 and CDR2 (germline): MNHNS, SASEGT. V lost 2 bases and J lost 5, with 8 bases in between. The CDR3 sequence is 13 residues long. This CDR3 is CASSERVRDTQYF. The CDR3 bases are TGTGCCAGCAGTGAAAGGGTGAGAGATACGCAGTATTTT.

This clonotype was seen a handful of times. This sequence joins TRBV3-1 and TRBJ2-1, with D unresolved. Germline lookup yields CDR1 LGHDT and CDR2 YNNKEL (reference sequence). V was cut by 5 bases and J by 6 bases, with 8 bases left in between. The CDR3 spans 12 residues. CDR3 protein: CASSIWSNEQFF. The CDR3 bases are TGTGCCAGCAGCATATGGTCCAATGAGCAGTTCTTC.

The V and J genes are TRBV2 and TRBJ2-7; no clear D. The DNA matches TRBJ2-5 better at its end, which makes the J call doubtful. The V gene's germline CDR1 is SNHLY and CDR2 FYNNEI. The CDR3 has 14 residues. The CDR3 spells CASSESRSGETQYF. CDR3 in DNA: TGTGCCAGCAGTGAATCTCGTTCCGGGGAGACCCAGTACTTC.

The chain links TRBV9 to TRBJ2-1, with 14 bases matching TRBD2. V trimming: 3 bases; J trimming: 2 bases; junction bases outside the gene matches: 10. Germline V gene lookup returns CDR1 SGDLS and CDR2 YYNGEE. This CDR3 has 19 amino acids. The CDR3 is CASSASGTSGRFAYNEQFF. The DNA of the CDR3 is TGTGCCAGCAGCGCATCCGGGACTAGCGGGAGATTCGCCTACAATGAGCAGTTCTTC.

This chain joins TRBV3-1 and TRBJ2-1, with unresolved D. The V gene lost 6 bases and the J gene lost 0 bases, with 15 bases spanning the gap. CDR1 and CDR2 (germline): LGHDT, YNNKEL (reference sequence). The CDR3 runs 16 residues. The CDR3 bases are TGTGCCAGCAGTCTGTATGGGTCGAGCTCCTACAATGAGCAGTTCTTC. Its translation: CASSLYGSSSYNEQFF.

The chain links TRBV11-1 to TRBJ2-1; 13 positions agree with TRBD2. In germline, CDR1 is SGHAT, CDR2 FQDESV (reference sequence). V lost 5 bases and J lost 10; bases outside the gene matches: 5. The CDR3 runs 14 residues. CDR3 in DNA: TGTGCCAGCAGCGGACTAGCGGGAGCTGGCGAGCAGTTCTTC. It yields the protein CASSGLAGAGEQFF.

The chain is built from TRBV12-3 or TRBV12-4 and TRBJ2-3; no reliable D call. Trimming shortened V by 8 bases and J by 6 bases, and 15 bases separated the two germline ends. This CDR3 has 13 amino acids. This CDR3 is CASASGPLDTQYF. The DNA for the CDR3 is TGTGCCAGCGCCTCGGGCCCCCTGGATACGCAGTATTTT.

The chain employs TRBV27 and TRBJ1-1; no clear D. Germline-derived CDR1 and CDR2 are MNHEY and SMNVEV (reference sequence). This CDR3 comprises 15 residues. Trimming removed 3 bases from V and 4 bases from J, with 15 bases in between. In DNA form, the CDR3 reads TGTGCCAGCAGTTTTCAATCGAGGGCGGTCACTGAAGCTTTCTTT. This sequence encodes CASSFQSRAVTEAFF.

CDR3 DNA: TGTGCCAGCAGTTCCACTAGCTCTGGGGCCAACGTCCTGACTTTC. Amino acids: CASSSTSSGANVLTF. The rearrangement uses TRBV6-6 and TRBJ2-6; D possibly corresponds to TRBD2 (5 bases). The CDR3 spans 15 residues. CDR1 is MNHNY and CDR2 is SVGAGI in the germline V gene (reference sequence). V was shortened by 4 bases and J by 0 bases, with 7 bases between the two germline ends.